One T cell receptor beta chain is described in this entry. TCRdb fed the RT-PCR reads into MiXCR, producing one record per CDR3 protein. Found here are around 750,000 distinct CDR3 sequences, approximately 22% of them singletons; the top ten hold more than 8.5%. From germline, CDR1 is SGHTA and CDR2 FQGTGA. The CDR3 sequence is 18 residues long. Trimming cost V 3 bases and J 7 bases; bases outside gene matches: 15. This sample was included in a study of response to subunit inactivated influenza vaccine. The rearrangement joins TRBV7-3 to TRBJ2-1, with 10 positions matching TRBD2. This sequence originates from a man over 45 who received an inactivated influenza vaccine. Sample: PBMCs from blood, taken roughly 5 days after vaccination. CDR3 protein: CASSFVGSSGRARNEQFF. The CDR3 DNA reads as TGTGCCAGCAGCTTCGTCGGATCGAGCGGGAGGGCTCGTAATGAGCAGTTCTTC.